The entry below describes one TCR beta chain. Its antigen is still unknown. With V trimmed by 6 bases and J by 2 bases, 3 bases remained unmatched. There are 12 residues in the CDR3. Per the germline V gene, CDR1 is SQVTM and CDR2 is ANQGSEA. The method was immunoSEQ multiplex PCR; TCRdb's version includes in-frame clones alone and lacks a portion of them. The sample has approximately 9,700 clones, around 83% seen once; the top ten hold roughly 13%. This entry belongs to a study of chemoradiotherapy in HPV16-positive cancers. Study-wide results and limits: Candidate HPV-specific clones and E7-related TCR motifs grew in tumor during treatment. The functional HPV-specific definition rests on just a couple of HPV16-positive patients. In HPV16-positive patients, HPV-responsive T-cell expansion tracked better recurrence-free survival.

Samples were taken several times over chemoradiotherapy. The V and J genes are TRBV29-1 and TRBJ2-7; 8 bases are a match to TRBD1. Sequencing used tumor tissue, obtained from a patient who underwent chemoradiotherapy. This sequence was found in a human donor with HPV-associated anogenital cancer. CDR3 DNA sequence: TGCAGCGTAGGGACAGGCACCTACGAGCAGTACTTC. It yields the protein CSVGTGTYEQYF.